The 6 T cell receptor beta chains below come from one sample, sequenced in a study of T cell changes during pregnancy in multiple sclerosis. Method: immunoSEQ multiplex PCR; TCRdb's copy keeps in-frame clones and lacks some. The sample includes more than 85,000 clones, roughly 95% of them seen just once. Source: peripheral blood, taken in the third trimester of pregnancy. Receptors originate from a female donor in good health, enrolled as a control in a pregnancy study.

This chain uses TRBV7-9 with TRBJ1-3, with D uncertain. In germline, CDR1 is SEHNR, CDR2 FQNEAQ (reference sequence). V was shortened by 5 bases and J by 0 bases, with 11 bases between the two germline ends. This CDR3 comprises 15 residues. CDR3 nucleotide sequence: TGTGCCAGCAGCATTACCCGGGGCTCTGGAAACACCATATATTTT. Its protein is CASSITRGSGNTIYF.

This clone occurred a few times. The rearrangement uses TRBV25-1 and TRBJ1-2, with no clear D. The CDR3 is 13 residues long. Germline V gives CDR1 MGHDK, CDR2 SYGVNS. Trimming stripped 2 bases from V and 1 base from J, with 5 bases between. CDR3 bases: TGTGCCAGCAGTGAACTAGTTAACTATGGCTACACCTTC. Protein: CASSELVNYGYTF.

The V and J genes are TRBV6-6 and TRBJ2-5; 14 nucleotides line up with TRBD2. Unmatched junction bases numbered 6, after V lost 4 bases and J lost 5 bases. The CDR3 totals 16 residues. From germline, CDR1 is MNHNY and CDR2 SVGAGI (reference sequence). CDR3 bases: TGTGCCAGCAGTTCCGGGACTAGCGGGAGTTTGGAGACCCAGTACTTC. Translated, it gives CASSSGTSGSLETQYF.

The chain uses TRBV5-8 and TRBJ1-1; D is ambiguous. The CDR3 runs 13 residues. From germline, CDR1 is SGHTS and CDR2 YDEGEE. Trimming shortened V by 2 bases and J by 6 bases, and 11 bases separated the two germline ends. CDR3 in DNA: TGTGCCAGCAGCTTAGGTCCTCGGGCTGAAGCTTTCTTT. It specifies CASSLGPRAEAFF.

The chain couples TRBV28 to TRBJ1-4; the D is unclear. Germline V lookup: CDR1 MDHEN, CDR2 SYDVKM. This CDR3 is 14 amino acids long. V lost 6 bases and J 5 bases, leaving 13 bases between the germline ends. The CDR3 protein is CASRSEGPNEKLFF. The CDR3 coding sequence is TGTGCCAGCAGGTCGGAGGGCCCGAATGAAAAACTGTTTTTT.

The V call is TRBV7-9, the J call TRBJ1-1, with D perhaps TRBD1 (5 bases). Trimming took off 4 bases at V and 4 bases at J, with 16 bases between the two ends. Germline V gene sequence: CDR1 SEHNR, CDR2 FQNEAQ (reference sequence). The CDR3 runs to 15 residues. This CDR3 reads CASSYPLGGGTEAFF. CDR3 coding DNA: TGTGCCAGCAGCTACCCTCTCGGGGGAGGCACTGAAGCTTTCTTT.